These T cell receptor beta chains were read from a single sample in a study of T-cell reconstitution after alpha-beta-depleted transplantation in children. TCRdb analysed the PCR reads with MiXCR anew, one entry per CDR3 protein. The sample includes some 180,000 distinct CDR3 sequences, about 7% seen only once; the top ten take around 5%. Sequenced material: PBMCs, taken before TCRalphabeta/CD19-depleted stem cell transplant. The source of these receptors is a boy aged 2 to 10 with acute lymphoblastic leukemia, due to receive a stem cell transplant. Both conserved end residues are part of each CDR3. Fields, in order: V gene, D gene, J gene, clone size, CDR3 DNA, CDR3 protein. D genes are given only for firm matches. For some rows the clone size is stated as once, few or many, or as a class when expanded; others skip it.

TRBV12-3/TRBV12-4	NA	TRBJ2-6	few	TGTGCCAGCAGTTTACTCGGCTCTGGGGCCAACGTCCTGACTTTC	CASSLLGSGANVLTF
TRBV7-2	NA	TRBJ2-1	many	TGTGCCAGCCGCAACGGCTACAATGAGCAGTTCTTC	CASRNGYNEQFF
TRBV9	TRBD1	TRBJ1-2	many	TGTGCCAGCAGCCCCAGACAGGGACCCCTTTGGGGCTACACCTTC	CASSPRQGPLWGYTF
TRBV2	NA	TRBJ2-3	many	TGTGCCAGGGAGACAGATACGCAGTATTTT	CARETDTQYF
TRBV5-1	TRBD2	TRBJ2-3	many	TGCGCCAGCAACCCGGGACTAGCTTCCGATACGCAGTATTTT	CASNPGLASDTQYF
TRBV27	TRBD1	TRBJ2-1	NA	TGTGCCAGCAGGGACGGGACAGGGTTGGTAAATGAGCAGTTCTTC	CASRDGTGLVNEQFF
TRBV28	NA	TRBJ1-1	many	TGTGCCAGCAGTTTCCCGGGGCTCAGCTACACTGAAGCTTTCTTT	CASSFPGLSYTEAFF
TRBV10-3	NA	TRBJ1-2	NA	TGTGCCATCATGGGCAACTATGGCTACACCTTC	CAIMGNYGYTF
TRBV7-2	NA	TRBJ2-7	many	TGTGCCAGCAGCGCTGTCTACGAGCAGTACTTC	CASSAVYEQYF
TRBV15	NA	TRBJ2-3	many	TGTGCCACCAGCTGGCTAGCAGGGGGGACAGATACGCAGTATTTT	CATSWLAGGTDTQYF
TRBV12-3/TRBV12-4	NA	TRBJ1-1	many	TGTGCCAGCAGTCCAACAGAGGACACTGAAGCTTTCTTT	CASSPTEDTEAFF
TRBV28	NA	TRBJ2-3	many	TGTGCCACCAGCCTGGAGGTACCACCTAGCACAGATACGCAGTATTTT	CATSLEVPPSTDTQYF
TRBV28	NA	TRBJ1-3	few	TGTGCCAGCAGTTTGTACTCTGGAAACACCATATATTTT	CASSLYSGNTIYF
TRBV5-5	NA	TRBJ2-2	many	TGTGCCAGCACCATACCACAGGGGAACACCGGGGAGCTGTTTTTT	CASTIPQGNTGELFF
TRBV27	TRBD1	TRBJ2-1	many	TGTGCCAGCAGAGTGACACAGGGGAGTGAGCAGTTCTTC	CASRVTQGSEQFF
TRBV3-1	TRBD2	TRBJ2-7	NA	TGTGCCAGCAGCAGCAATACGGGGGGTTCCTACGAGCAGTACTTC	CASSSNTGGSYEQYF
TRBV12-3/TRBV12-4	TRBD2	TRBJ2-7	few	TGTGCCAGCAGTTCCGGGACTAGGACCTACGAGCAGTACTTC	CASSSGTRTYEQYF
TRBV4-3	NA	TRBJ1-5	NA	TGCGCCAGCAGCCAGGAACGGACTAGCAATCAGCCCCAGCATTTT	CASSQERTSNQPQHF
TRBV7-2	TRBD2	TRBJ2-3	many	TGTGCCAGCAGCTTAGCTATTGGGCTGCGCGGGGGGCTAACAAACAAAGATACGCAGTATTTT	CASSLAIGLRGGLTNKDTQYF
TRBV5-1	NA	TRBJ1-1	few	TGCGCCAGCGCTTCGACCTACGGGAACACTGAAGCTTTCTTT	CASASTYGNTEAFF
TRBV24-1	TRBD2	TRBJ2-1	few	TGTGCCACCAGAGGGAGGGAGAGGGGAAACTACAATGAGCAGTTCTTC	CATRGRERGNYNEQFF
TRBV4-3	NA	TRBJ2-2	many	TGCGCCAGCAGCCAAGAAGGGTGGTCCGGGGAGCTGTTTTTT	CASSQEGWSGELFF
TRBV2	TRBD1	TRBJ1-1	few	TGTGCCAGCAGTGGACCGGGACAGGACCCGACCATGGCTTTCTTT	CASSGPGQDPTMAFF
TRBV12-3/TRBV12-4	NA	TRBJ2-1	many	TGTGCCAGCAGTTTGAGTAGCGACAATGAGCAGTTCTTC	CASSLSSDNEQFF
TRBV13	NA	TRBJ1-5	NA	TGTGCCAGCAGCTTTAGTCTTCGAGATCAGCCCCAGCATTTT	CASSFSLRDQPQHF
TRBV14	NA	TRBJ2-3	few	TGTGCCACTACCCGACTTGGGGGGCCGACAGATACGCAGTATTTT	CATTRLGGPTDTQYF
TRBV3-1	NA	TRBJ2-3	few	TGTGCCAGCAGCGAGGTAGCGACTAGCACAGATACGCAGTATTTT	CASSEVATSTDTQYF
TRBV12-3/TRBV12-4	TRBD1	TRBJ1-1	many	TGTGCCAGCAGAAGACAGGGATCGGAAGCTTTCTTT	CASRRQGSEAFF
TRBV5-6	NA	TRBJ2-1	many	TGTGCCAGCAGCTTGGTGGGACGCACTAATGAGCAGTTCTTC	CASSLVGRTNEQFF
TRBV12-3/TRBV12-4	TRBD2	TRBJ2-7	many	TGTGCCAGCAGTTTCGTGACGCTAGCGGGTTCAGAGCAGTACTTC	CASSFVTLAGSEQYF
TRBV13	TRBD2	TRBJ2-3	many	TGTGCCAGCAGCTCAGGACTAGCGCGCACAGATACGCAGTATTTT	CASSSGLARTDTQYF
TRBV2	NA	TRBJ1-1	many	TGTGCCAGCAATGTCGGGGGAGACACTGAAGCTTTCTTT	CASNVGGDTEAFF
TRBV28	NA	TRBJ1-5	NA	TGTGCCAACCAACCGGGGGCAGGGGCCAGCAATCAGCCCCAGCATTTT	CANQPGAGASNQPQHF
TRBV12-3/TRBV12-4	NA	TRBJ1-3	many	TGTGCCACATCATCCTCGGTGAATGGAAACACCATATATTTT	CATSSSVNGNTIYF
TRBV5-1	TRBD2	TRBJ2-1	few	TGCGCCAGCAGCGTACTAGCGGGAGAAGTCAATGAGCAGTTCTTC	CASSVLAGEVNEQFF
TRBV20-1	NA	TRBJ2-5	NA	TGCAGTGCTAGAGATCACAGGTGGAGAGAGACCCAGTACTTC	CSARDHRWRETQYF
TRBV14	NA	TRBJ2-5	many	TGTGCCAGCAGCCTTCTCACGCGGACACAAGAGACCCAGTACTTC	CASSLLTRTQETQYF
TRBV7-2	NA	TRBJ1-3	few	TGTGCCAGCAGCCGCGATATCACGGGAAACACCATATATTTT	CASSRDITGNTIYF
TRBV28	NA	TRBJ1-2	many	TGTGCCAGCAGTTTCTTTGGGGGGGACTATGGCTACACCTTC	CASSFFGGDYGYTF
TRBV20-1	NA	TRBJ2-7	many	TGCAGTGCCCACACCTACGAGCAGTACTTC	CSAHTYEQYF
TRBV19	TRBD2	TRBJ2-7	many	TGTGCCAGTAGTATGAGACTAGCCGGCGCACTTACCTACGAGCAGTACTTC	CASSMRLAGALTYEQYF
TRBV7-9	NA	TRBJ2-5	NA	TGTGCCAGCAGCTCGGGGCTGACAGTTACTGAGACCCAGTACTTC	CASSSGLTVTETQYF
TRBV5-6	TRBD2	TRBJ2-7	NA	TGTGCCAGCAGCAGCGGACTAGTGGGAAACTCCTACGAGCAGTACTTC	CASSSGLVGNSYEQYF
TRBV10-3	TRBD1	TRBJ2-7	many	TGTGCCATCAGTGAGCCGGGACAGGGGATCTCCTACGAGCAGTACTTC	CAISEPGQGISYEQYF
TRBV7-8	NA	TRBJ2-1	many	TGTGCCAGCAGCAGGGGGTGGGATGAGCAGTTCTTC	CASSRGWDEQFF